A single sample is the source of the 4 T cell receptor beta chains below, sequenced in a study of blood T cell repertoires in COVID-19. TCRdb keeps only in-frame clones here, not all; method: immunoSEQ multiplex PCR. Altogether around 190,000 clones are present, 82% being singletons, with the ten largest covering 7.8%. The sample comprised peripheral blood. The receptors stem from a woman in her fifties or sixties with COVID-19, enrolled during active disease.

This clone has more than one count but fewer than ten. V and J are TRBV25-1 and TRBJ2-1, with 7 bases identical to TRBD2. Germline trimming cut 2 bases from V and 2 bases from J; bases unmatched to any gene: 0. CDR3 length equals 14 residues. Germline V gene data show CDR1 as MGHDK and CDR2 as SYGVNS. The CDR3 coding sequence is TGTGCCAGCAGTGAACGGGGGGCCTACAATGAGCAGTTCTTC. Translation: CASSERGAYNEQFF. The full variable domain, completed using reference TRBV25-1 and TRBJ2-1, is EADIYQTPRYLVIGTGKKITLECSQTMGHDKMYWYQQDPGMELHLIHYSYGVNSTEKGDLSSESTVSRIRTEHFPLTLESARPSHTSQYLCASSERGAYNEQFFGPGTRLTVL.

CDR3 sequence: CASNLGAGGTEAFF. As DNA, the CDR3 is TGTGCCAGCAATTTGGGGGCAGGGGGCACTGAAGCTTTCTTT. The chain recombines TRBV6-5 with TRBJ1-1; TRBD1 matches 7 bases. Germline V lookup: CDR1 MNHEY, CDR2 SVGAGI. The J segment lost 4 bases and the V segment lost 7 bases, leaving 9 bases of the junction unmatched. This CDR3 has 14 residues.

The chain joins TRBV7-2 to TRBJ2-5; tentative D call: TRBD1 (6 bases). Per germline, CDR1 SGHTA and CDR2 FQGNSA. This CDR3 is built from 12 residues. The CDR3 DNA sequence: TGTACTTCTAAGGGGGACCAAGAGACCCAGTACTTC. This codes for CTSKGDQETQYF.

Here the CDR3 DNA reads TGTGCCAGCAGTGGGGAGGGTTGGAACACCGGGGAGCTGTTTTTT. It codes for CASSGEGWNTGELFF. The rearrangement uses TRBV28 and TRBJ2-2, with 7 bases matching TRBD2. The V gene's germline CDR1 is MDHEN and CDR2 SYDVKM. This CDR3 has 15 residues. Germline trimming cut 5 bases from V and 1 base from J; bases unmatched to any gene: 4.